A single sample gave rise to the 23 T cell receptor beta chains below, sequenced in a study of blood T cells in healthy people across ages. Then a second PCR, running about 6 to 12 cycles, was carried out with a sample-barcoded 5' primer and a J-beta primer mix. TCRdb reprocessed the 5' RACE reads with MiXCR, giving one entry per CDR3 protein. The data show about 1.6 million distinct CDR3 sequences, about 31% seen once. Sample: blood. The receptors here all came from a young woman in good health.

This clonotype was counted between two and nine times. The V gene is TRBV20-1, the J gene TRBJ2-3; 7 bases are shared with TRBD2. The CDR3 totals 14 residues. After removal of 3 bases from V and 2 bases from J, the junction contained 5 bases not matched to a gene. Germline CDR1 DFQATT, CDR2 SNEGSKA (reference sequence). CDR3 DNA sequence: TGCAGTGCTAGTGGGCTAGCGGACACAGATACGCAGTATTTT. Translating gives CSASGLADTDTQYF.

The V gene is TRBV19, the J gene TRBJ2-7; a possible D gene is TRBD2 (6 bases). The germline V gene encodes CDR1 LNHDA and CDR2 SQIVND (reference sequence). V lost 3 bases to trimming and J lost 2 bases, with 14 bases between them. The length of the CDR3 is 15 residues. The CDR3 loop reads CASSIRPGLPYEQYF. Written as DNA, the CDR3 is TGTGCCAGTAGTATTAGGCCGGGACTTCCCTACGAGCAGTACTTC.

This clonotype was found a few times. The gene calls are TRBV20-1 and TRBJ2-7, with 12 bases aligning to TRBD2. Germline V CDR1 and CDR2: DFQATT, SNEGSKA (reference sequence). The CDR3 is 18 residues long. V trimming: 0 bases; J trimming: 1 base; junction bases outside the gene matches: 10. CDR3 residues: CSARDPKNLAGGSYEQYF. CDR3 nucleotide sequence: TGCAGTGCTAGAGACCCTAAAAACCTAGCGGGAGGGTCCTACGAGCAGTACTTC.

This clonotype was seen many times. The CDR3 is CASSPGTAVYEQYF. CDR3 nucleotides: TGCGCCAGCAGCCCCGGGACAGCAGTTTACGAGCAGTACTTC. V gene TRBV4-1 combines with J gene TRBJ2-7; TRBD1 agrees at 7 bases. The CDR3 totals 14 residues. Germline assignment: CDR1 MGHRA and CDR2 YSYEKL. V lost 4 bases and J lost 4; bases outside the gene matches: 7.

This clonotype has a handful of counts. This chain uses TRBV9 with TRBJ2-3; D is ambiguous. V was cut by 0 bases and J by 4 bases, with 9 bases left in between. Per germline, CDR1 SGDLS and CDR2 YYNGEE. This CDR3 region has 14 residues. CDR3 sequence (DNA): TGTGCCAGCAGCGTAGTTGGTAACGCAGATACGCAGTATTTT. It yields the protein CASSVVGNADTQYF.

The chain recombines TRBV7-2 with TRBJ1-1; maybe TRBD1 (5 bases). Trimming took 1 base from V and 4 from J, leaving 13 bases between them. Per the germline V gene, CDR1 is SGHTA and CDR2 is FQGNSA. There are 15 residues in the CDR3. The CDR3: CASSLVRPRATEAFF. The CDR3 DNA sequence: TGTGCCAGCAGCTTAGTTCGGCCCAGGGCCACTGAAGCTTTCTTT.

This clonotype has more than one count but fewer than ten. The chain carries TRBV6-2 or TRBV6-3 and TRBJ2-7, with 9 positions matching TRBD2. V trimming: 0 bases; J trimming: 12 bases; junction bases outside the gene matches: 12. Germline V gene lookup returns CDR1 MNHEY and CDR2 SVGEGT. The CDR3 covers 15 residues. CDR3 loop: CASSYSSLIAGVPYF. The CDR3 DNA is TGTGCCAGCAGTTACTCGAGCCTGATAGCGGGAGTGCCGTACTTC.

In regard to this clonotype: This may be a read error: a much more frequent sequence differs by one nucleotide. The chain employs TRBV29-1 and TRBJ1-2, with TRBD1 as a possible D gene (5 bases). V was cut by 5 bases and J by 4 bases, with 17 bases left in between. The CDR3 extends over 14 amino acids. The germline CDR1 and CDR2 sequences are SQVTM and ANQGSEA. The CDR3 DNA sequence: TGCAGCGTTCTAGGGGCAGGGACTTGCTATGGCTACACCTTC. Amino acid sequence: CSVLGAGTCYGYTF.

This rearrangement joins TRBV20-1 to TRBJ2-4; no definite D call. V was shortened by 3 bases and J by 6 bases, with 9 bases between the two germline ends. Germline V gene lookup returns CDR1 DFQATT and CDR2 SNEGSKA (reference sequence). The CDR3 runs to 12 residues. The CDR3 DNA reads TGCAGTGCTAGTGAGGACCGAAACATTCAGTACTTC. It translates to CSASEDRNIQYF.

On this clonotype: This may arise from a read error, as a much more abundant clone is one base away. CDR3 coding DNA: TGCGCCAGCAGTCGAAATACGGGACTAGGAAGGTATGAGCAGTTCTTC. Translation gives CASSRNTGLGRYEQFF. The rearrangement uses TRBV4-1 and TRBJ2-1; 8 bases align to TRBD2. V shed 6 bases and J 8 bases; nucleotides not matched to a gene: 15. In germline, CDR1 is MGHRA, CDR2 YSYEKL. This CDR3 is 16 amino acids long.

The CDR3 protein is CASSAPDLAVSTDTQYF. The CDR3 DNA reads as TGTGCCAGCAGCGCCCCGGACCTAGCGGTGAGCACAGATACGCAGTATTTT. The chain carries TRBV9 and TRBJ2-3, with 7 bases matching TRBD2. Germline-derived CDR1 and CDR2 are SGDLS and YYNGEE. The trim removed 3 bases at V and 0 bases at J, leaving 10 bases unmatched. CDR3 length: 17 amino acids. The full variable domain, with the rest looked up from reference TRBV9 and TRBJ2-3, is DSGVTQTPKHLITATGQRVTLRCSPRSGDLSVYWYQQSLDQGLQFLIQYYNGEERAKGNILERFSAQQFPDLHSELNLSSLELGDSALYFCASSAPDLAVSTDTQYFGPGTRLTVL.

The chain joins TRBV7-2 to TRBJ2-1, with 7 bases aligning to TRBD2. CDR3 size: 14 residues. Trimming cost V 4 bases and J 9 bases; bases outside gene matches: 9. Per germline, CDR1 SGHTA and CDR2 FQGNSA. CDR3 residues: CASSSSGGRAEQFF. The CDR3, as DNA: TGTGCCAGCAGCTCGTCTGGGGGGAGGGCTGAGCAGTTCTTC.

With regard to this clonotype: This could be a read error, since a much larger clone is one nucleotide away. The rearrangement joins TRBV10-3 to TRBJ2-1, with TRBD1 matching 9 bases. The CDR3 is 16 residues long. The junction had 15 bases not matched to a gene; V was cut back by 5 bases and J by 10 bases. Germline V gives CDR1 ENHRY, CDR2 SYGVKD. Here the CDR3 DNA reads TGTGCCATCAGTACAGGGGGCTCTCCCCGTACCTACGAGCAGTTCTTC. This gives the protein CAISTGGSPRTYEQFF.

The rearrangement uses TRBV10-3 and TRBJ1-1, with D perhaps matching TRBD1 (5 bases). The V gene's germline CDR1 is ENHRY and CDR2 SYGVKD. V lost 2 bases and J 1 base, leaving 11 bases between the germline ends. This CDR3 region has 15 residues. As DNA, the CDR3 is TGTGCCATCAGTGAGGATGACAGACCGAACACTGAAGCTTTCTTT. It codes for CAISEDDRPNTEAFF.

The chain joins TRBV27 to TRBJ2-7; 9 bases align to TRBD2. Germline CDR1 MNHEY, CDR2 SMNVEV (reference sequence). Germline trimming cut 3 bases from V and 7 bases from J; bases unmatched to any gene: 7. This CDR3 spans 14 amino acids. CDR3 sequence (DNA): TGTGCCAGCAGTTTGGTAGCGGGAGCCAGTGAGCAGTACTTC. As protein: CASSLVAGASEQYF.

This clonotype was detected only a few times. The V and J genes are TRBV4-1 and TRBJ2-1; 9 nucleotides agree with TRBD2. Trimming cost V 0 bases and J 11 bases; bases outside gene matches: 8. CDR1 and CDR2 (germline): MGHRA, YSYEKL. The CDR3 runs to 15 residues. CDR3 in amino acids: CASSQELAGYQKQFF. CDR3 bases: TGCGCCAGCAGCCAAGAACTAGCGGGTTACCAAAAGCAGTTCTTC.

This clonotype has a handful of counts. The CDR3 is CASSLIGQGSSTDTQYF. Here the CDR3 DNA reads TGTGCCAGCAGCTTAATCGGACAGGGGTCTAGCACAGATACGCAGTATTTT. This rearrangement joins TRBV7-9 to TRBJ2-3; TRBD1 agrees at 9 bases. Germline CDR1 and CDR2: SEHNR and FQNEAQ (reference sequence). The J segment lost 0 bases and the V segment lost 2 bases, leaving 6 bases of the junction unmatched. The CDR3 runs to 17 residues.

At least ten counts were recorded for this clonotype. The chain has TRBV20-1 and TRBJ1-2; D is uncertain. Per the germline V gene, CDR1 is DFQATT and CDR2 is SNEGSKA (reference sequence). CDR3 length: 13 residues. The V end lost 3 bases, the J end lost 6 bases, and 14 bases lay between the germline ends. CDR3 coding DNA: TGCAGTGCTAGTAAGGGAAAGGCGGATGGCTACACCTTC. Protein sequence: CSASKGKADGYTF.

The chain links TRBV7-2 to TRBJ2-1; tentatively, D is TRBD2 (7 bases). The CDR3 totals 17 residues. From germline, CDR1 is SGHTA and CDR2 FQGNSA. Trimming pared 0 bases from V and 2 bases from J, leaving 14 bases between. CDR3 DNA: TGTGCCAGCAGCTTAGCGAGGGGGGGGCGCACCTACAATGAGCAGTTCTTC. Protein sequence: CASSLARGGRTYNEQFF.

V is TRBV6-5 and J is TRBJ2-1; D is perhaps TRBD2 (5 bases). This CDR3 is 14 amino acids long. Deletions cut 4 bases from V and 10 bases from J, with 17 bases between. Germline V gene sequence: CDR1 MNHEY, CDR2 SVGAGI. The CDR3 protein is CASSFKTRTGEQFF. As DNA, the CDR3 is TGTGCCAGCAGTTTTAAAACCCGGACTGGGGAGCAGTTCTTC.

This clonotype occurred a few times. DNA of the CDR3: TGTGCCAGCAGTTCCGGACTTCTTATTGGGCAGGGGGGTCTCGAGCAGTACTTC. Translation gives CASSSGLLIGQGGLEQYF. The chain recombines TRBV27 with TRBJ2-7, with D maybe TRBD1 (7 bases). V dropped 4 bases and J dropped 6 bases, with 28 bases sitting between them. The germline V gene has CDR1 MNHEY and CDR2 SMNVEV (reference sequence). The CDR3 has 18 amino acids.

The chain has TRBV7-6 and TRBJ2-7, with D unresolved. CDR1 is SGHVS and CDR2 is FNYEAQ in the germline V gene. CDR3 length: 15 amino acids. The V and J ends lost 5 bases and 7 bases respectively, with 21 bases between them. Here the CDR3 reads CASSPSARTSWEQYF. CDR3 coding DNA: TGTGCCAGCAGCCCTTCGGCCCGGACCTCCTGGGAGCAGTACTTC.

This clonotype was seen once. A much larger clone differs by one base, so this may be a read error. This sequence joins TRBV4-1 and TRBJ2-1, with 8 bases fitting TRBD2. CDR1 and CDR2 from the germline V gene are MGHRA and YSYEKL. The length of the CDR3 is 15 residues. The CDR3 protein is CASSQELAGNNGQFF. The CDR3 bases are TGCGCCAGCAGCCAAGAATTAGCGGGGAACAATGGGCAGTTCTTC.